This T cell receptor (beta chain) was captured in a study of T cell changes during pregnancy in multiple sclerosis. The data were produced by immunoSEQ multiplex PCR, yet TCRdb's version contains in-frame clones alone and is incomplete. The table records 30,000 or so clones, 80% to 90% of them present only once. Trimming removed 7 bases from V and 0 bases from J, with 13 bases in between. CDR1 SGHTA and CDR2 FQGNSA come from the germline V gene. The CDR3 covers 15 residues. V usage is TRBV7-2 and J usage is TRBJ1-3, with D uncertain. The sequence was obtained from a female donor in good health, enrolled as a control in a pregnancy study. This specimen consisted of CD4+ T cells from peripheral blood mononuclear cells, obtained in the first trimester of pregnancy. CDR3 protein: CASTPPSGSGNTIYF. CDR3 sequence (DNA): TGTGCCAGCACTCCCCCGAGCGGCTCTGGAAACACCATATATTTT.